This TCR beta chain was captured in a study of regulatory and conventional T cells in breast cancer (dated by TCRdb to about 2015). This clonotype was observed a few times. Its antigen has not been determined. It has no much larger one-base neighbor in the sample; base qualities were not kept. Inclusive of the bounding cysteine and phenylalanine, the CDR3 is 15 residues long. Left in the record is the CDR3 DNA by itself, 45 bases read in frame from the first base. V is shortened by 2 bases, J by 3 bases, and the region joining them spans 14 bases. The germline V gene (reference sequence) yields SEHNR for CDR1 and FQNEAQ for CDR2. Preparation of the library involved PCR. Sequencing used an Illumina MiSeq. The raw public reads went through TCRdb reprocessing: fastp at Q25, MiXCR clone calling, in-frame beta chains kept. Rows are unified per CDR3 protein, each entry keeping the most common DNA and genes. The sample table contains 9,500 to 11,000 distinct CDR3 sequences; only one count was recorded for roughly 34% of them. The ten largest clones take up around 5.7% of the sample.

The chain is encoded by TRBV7-9 joined to TRBJ2-7; a weak D assignment points to TRBD1 (5 bases agree). This sequence was found in a male donor in good health. The sequencing input was conventional T cells from blood. CDR3 sequence: CASSLFSGKVYEQYF. DNA sequence: TGTGCCAGCAGCTTATTTTCAGGGAAGGTCTACGAGCAGTACTTC. With all but the CDR3 taken from the reference TRBV7-9 and TRBJ2-7 genes, the full variable domain is: DTGVSQNPRHKITKRGQNVTFRCDPISEHNRLYWYRQTLGQGPEFLTYFQNEAQLEKSRLLSDRFSAERPKGSFSTLEIQRTEQGDSAMYLCASSLFSGKVYEQYFGPGTRLTVT.